A single sample is the source of the 18 T cell receptor beta chains below, sequenced in a study of CDR3 diversity in severe acne. TCRdb processed the PCR reads anew with MiXCR; each CDR3 protein has one entry. Among about 90,000 distinct CDR3 sequences listed, about 52% were seen once. The sequencing input was blood. The receptors here all came from a male donor in good health, serving as a control.

This clonotype was found many times. The chain employs TRBV27 and TRBJ2-3; D gene unclear. The V and J ends lost 2 bases and 3 bases respectively, with 6 bases between them. Per germline, CDR1 MNHEY and CDR2 SMNVEV (reference sequence). The CDR3 spans 13 residues. As DNA, the CDR3 is TGTGCCAGCAGTTTAAGGCGAACAGATACGCAGTATTTT. Translated: CASSLRRTDTQYF.

The chain employs TRBV7-9 and TRBJ2-1, with TRBD2 matching over 8 bases. Germline loops: CDR1 SEHNR, CDR2 FQNEAQ (reference sequence). CDR3 size: 19 residues. The V gene end was trimmed by 3 bases and the J gene end by 2 bases; junction bases not matched to a gene: 15. The DNA for the CDR3 is TGTGCCAGCAGCTTGGCTTACGGGGGGGCGGCCAGCCCCTACAATGAGCAGTTCTTC. Translated: CASSLAYGGAASPYNEQFF.

On this clonotype: A much larger clone differs from this one at a single base, so this may be a read error. The chain combines TRBV24-1 with TRBJ2-5; 8 bases match TRBD2. This CDR3 is 19 amino acids long. The germline V gene encodes CDR1 KGHDR and CDR2 SFDVKD. This chain's CDR3 is CATCDLKPRGAGAPETQYF. CDR3 DNA: TGTGCCACCTGTGATTTAAAGCCCCGAGGAGCGGGGGCCCCAGAGACCCAGTACTTC.

Ten or more counts support this clonotype. The chain joins TRBV6-6 to TRBJ1-1; 8 nucleotides line up with TRBD1. Trimming removed 7 bases from V and 4 bases from J; junction bases left unmatched: 5. Looked up from germline, CDR1 is MNHNY and CDR2 is SVGAGI (reference sequence). The CDR3 is 13 residues long. The CDR3 region is CASTGQGTTEAFF. The CDR3 bases are TGTGCCAGCACCGGACAGGGAACCACTGAAGCTTTCTTT.

This rearrangement joins TRBV25-1 to TRBJ1-2; weak D call: TRBD1 (6 bases). Germline CDR1 reads MGHDK; CDR2 reads SYGVNS. V lost 5 bases and J 5 bases, leaving 18 bases between the germline ends. This CDR3 is 15 amino acids long. The CDR3: CASSLSRGYRYGYTF. CDR3 in DNA: TGTGCCAGCAGTTTAAGCAGGGGATATCGGTATGGCTACACCTTC.

The gene calls are TRBV7-2 and TRBJ2-3, with 8 bases lining up with TRBD2. The germline gives CDR1 SGHTA, CDR2 FQGNSA. V shed 1 base, J shed 5 bases, and the junction held 8 bases outside the gene matches. The length of the CDR3 is 16 residues. The CDR3 loop reads CASSLGGVGRVDTQYF. The CDR3 DNA reads TGTGCCAGCAGCTTAGGAGGTGTCGGGAGGGTAGATACGCAGTATTTT. Filled out from reference TRBV7-2 and TRBJ2-3, the complete variable domain reads GAGVSQSPSNKVTEKGKDVELRCDPISGHTALYWYRQSLGQGLEFLIYFQGNSAPDKSGLPSDRFSAERTGGSVSTLTIQRTQQEDSAVYLCASSLGGVGRVDTQYFGPGTRLTVL.

V is TRBV4-1 and J is TRBJ1-6, with unresolved D. CDR1 and CDR2 from the germline V gene are MGHRA and YSYEKL. V lost 1 base, J lost 6 bases, and 7 bases lay in between. This CDR3 region has 14 residues. This chain's CDR3 is CASSQGTTNSPLHF. The CDR3 nucleotides are TGCGCCAGCAGCCAAGGCACAACTAATTCACCCCTCCACTTT.

This chain joins TRBV9 and TRBJ2-7, with 8 bases identical to TRBD2. Germline CDR1 SGDLS, CDR2 YYNGEE. V shed 0 bases, J shed 7 bases, and the junction held 12 bases outside the gene matches. CDR3 length: 16 residues. The CDR3 loop is CASSVGLTSVMEEQYF. CDR3 sequence (DNA): TGTGCCAGCAGCGTAGGTTTGACTAGCGTGATGGAAGAGCAGTACTTC. The variable domain in full, with the rest retrieved from reference TRBV9 and TRBJ2-7, is DSGVTQTPKHLITATGQRVTLRCSPRSGDLSVYWYQQSLDQGLQFLIQYYNGEERAKGNILERFSAQQFPDLHSELNLSSLELGDSALYFCASSVGLTSVMEEQYFGPGTRLTVT.

Of note for this clonotype: A junction end diverges from the germline sequence, so it may reflect a read error. The chain combines TRBV7-9 with TRBJ2-1; 11 bases match TRBD2. Germline loops: CDR1 SEHNR, CDR2 FQNEAQ (reference sequence). This CDR3 has 16 residues. The CDR3 protein is CASSLAGLAEYNEPFF. The CDR3 DNA reads as TGTGCCAGCAGCTTAGCGGGACTAGCGGAGTACAATGAGCCGTTCTTC. The entire variable domain, with the rest obtained from reference TRBV7-9 and TRBJ2-1, is as follows: DTGVSQNPRHKITKRGQNVTFRCDPISEHNRLYWYRQTLGQGPEFLTYFQNEAQLEKSRLLSDRFSAERPKGSFSTLEIQRTEQGDSAMYLCASSLAGLAEYNEPFFGPGTRLTVL.

The rearrangement joins TRBV5-4 to TRBJ1-6; weak D call: TRBD1 (6 bases). The CDR3 length is 16 residues. The germline V and J ends were trimmed by 2 bases and 6 bases, with 15 bases remaining between them. CDR1 is SGHNT, CDR2 YYREEE, per germline (reference sequence). In DNA form, the CDR3 reads TGTGCCAGCAGCTTTGAGGGGGGTACGTCTAATTCACCCCTCCACTTT. Its protein product is CASSFEGGTSNSPLHF.

The table lists this clonotype with a count of one. The chain recombines TRBV20-1 with TRBJ2-1; 11 nucleotides align to TRBD2. Germline loops: CDR1 DFQATT, CDR2 SNEGSKA (reference sequence). V shed 6 bases and J 4 bases; nucleotides not matched to a gene: 11. The CDR3 extends over 16 amino acids. CDR3 protein: CSASTILAGGYNEQFF. The CDR3 DNA is TGCAGTGCCAGCACCATTCTAGCGGGAGGTTACAATGAGCAGTTCTTC.

The chain links TRBV6-5 to TRBJ2-3; TRBD2 matches at 11 bases. V shed 5 bases and J 1 base; nucleotides not matched to a gene: 5. Germline values: CDR1 MNHEY, CDR2 SVGAGI. This CDR3 contains 16 residues. The CDR3 DNA sequence: TGTGCCAGCAGTCTCTCGACTAGCGGGGGCACAGATACGCAGTATTTT. Translating it yields CASSLSTSGGTDTQYF.

At least ten counts were recorded for this clonotype. The chain carries TRBV3-1 and TRBJ2-5; TRBD2 matches at 8 bases. This CDR3 comprises 17 residues. The J segment lost 0 bases and the V segment lost 0 bases, leaving 6 bases of the junction unmatched. Per germline, CDR1 LGHDT and CDR2 YNNKEL (reference sequence). In nucleotides, the CDR3 is TGTGCCAGCAGCCAAGATCCGATAGCGGGGAACCAAGAGACCCAGTACTTC. This codes for CASSQDPIAGNQETQYF.

The table lists this clonotype with many counts. CDR3 region: CASRVPAPGGEKLFF. As DNA, the CDR3 is TGTGCCAGCAGGGTCCCAGCGCCGGGGGGGGAAAAACTGTTTTTT. The chain employs TRBV28 and TRBJ1-4; D is perhaps TRBD1 (5 bases). This CDR3 spans 15 amino acids. The V gene lost 6 bases and the J gene lost 8 bases, with 19 bases spanning the gap. The germline V gene has CDR1 MDHEN and CDR2 SYDVKM.

In its sample, this clonotype was seen a few times. V and J are TRBV4-1 and TRBJ2-7; D is ambiguous. Germline assignment: CDR1 MGHRA and CDR2 YSYEKL. The CDR3 runs 15 residues. The V and J ends lost 1 base and 2 bases respectively, with 12 bases between them. DNA of the CDR3: TGCGCCAGCAGCCAAGGGAACTTCTCCCCCTACGAGCAGTACTTC. Amino acid sequence: CASSQGNFSPYEQYF.

This chain links TRBV12-3 or TRBV12-4 with TRBJ1-1; TRBD1 is a possible D gene (5 bases). V was shortened by 6 bases and J by 3 bases, with 14 bases between the two germline ends. The CDR3 has 14 residues. CDR3 nucleotide sequence: TGTGCCAGCAGCCCCTCATTGGGGGACACTGAAGCTTTCTTT. Protein product: CASSPSLGDTEAFF.

V usage is TRBV15 and J usage is TRBJ2-3; either TRBD1 or TRBD2 may supply D (5 bases each). There are 15 residues in the CDR3. Germline CDR1 is LNHNV and CDR2 is YYDKDF (reference sequence). The V gene lost 1 base and the J gene lost 3 bases, with 11 bases spanning the gap. The CDR3 DNA is TGTGCCACCAGCAGAGGGACAAGAGGGACAGATACGCAGTATTTT. Its translation is CATSRGTRGTDTQYF. The full variable domain, in which reference TRBV15 and TRBJ2-3 provide the parts outside the CDR3, is DAMVIQNPRYQVTQFGKPVTLSCSQTLNHNVMYWYQQKSSQAPKLLFHYYDKDFNNEADTPDNFQSRRPNTSFCFLDIRSPGLGDTAMYLCATSRGTRGTDTQYFGPGTRLTVL.

The CDR3, as DNA: TGTGCCAGCAGCACGTCTAGCGGGAGCTGGAATGAGCAGTTCTTC. It is translated as CASSTSSGSWNEQFF. The gene calls are TRBV7-6 and TRBJ2-1; 10 bases match TRBD2. The CDR3 has 15 residues. The junction had 8 bases not matched to a gene; V was cut back by 5 bases and J by 7 bases. Germline assignment: CDR1 SGHVS and CDR2 FNYEAQ.